This T cell receptor beta chain was profiled in a study of T-cell memory formation after mild COVID-19. Study information: Largely, the TCR clusters proved donor specific. Study-level results: Clones that contracted clustered mainly in CM and EM if CD4+ and in EMRA if CD8+. Pre-infection memory already had some responding clones, implying cross-reactive memory joined.

As regards this clonotype: The antigen remains undetermined.

TCRdb re-derived calls from the 5' RACE reads in MiXCR, one entry per CDR3 protein. This sample carries around 420,000 distinct CDR3 sequences, 20% to 25% of them seen once, and the ten largest clones take roughly 9.7%. V shed 6 bases and J 2 bases; nucleotides not matched to a gene: 10. The CDR3 totals 15 residues. CDR1 is SGHVS, CDR2 FQNEAQ, per germline. The genes are TRBV7-8 and TRBJ2-7; 7 nucleotides agree with TRBD1. The source is an adult woman who had mild COVID-19 (a few samples of this study predate the infection). Cell type and time point are not known. The material sequenced was PBMCs or a T cell subset sorted from them (not recorded which). The CDR3 sequence: CASSSNRDRTYEQYF. Written as DNA, the CDR3 is TGTGCCAGCAGTTCCAACCGGGACAGAACCTACGAGCAGTACTTC.